This T cell receptor beta chain was sequenced in a study of blood T cell repertoires in COVID-19. Clones were sequenced by immunoSEQ multiplex PCR, and TCRdb holds only the in-frame ones, with some missing. The sample comprises more than 70,000 clones, approximately 78% of which are singletons, and under 45% rests with the top ten. The germline CDR1 and CDR2 sequences are SEHNR and FQNEAQ (reference sequence). J was trimmed by 2 bases and V by 6 bases; bases with no gene match: 11. This CDR3 comprises 16 residues. This chain uses TRBV7-9 with TRBJ2-7, with TRBD2 matching 9 bases. The sequence was obtained from a woman in her seventies with acute or convalescent COVID-19. The sample consisted of peripheral blood. The CDR3 sequence is CASRISLAGGAYEQYF. CDR3 DNA: TGTGCCAGCAGAATTTCACTAGCGGGCGGTGCCTACGAGCAGTACTTC. Based on the CDR3 plus reference TRBV7-9 and TRBJ2-7, the full variable domain is DTGVSQNPRHKITKRGQNVTFRCDPISEHNRLYWYRQTLGQGPEFLTYFQNEAQLEKSRLLSDRFSAERPKGSFSTLEIQRTEQGDSAMYLCASRISLAGGAYEQYFGPGTRLTVT.